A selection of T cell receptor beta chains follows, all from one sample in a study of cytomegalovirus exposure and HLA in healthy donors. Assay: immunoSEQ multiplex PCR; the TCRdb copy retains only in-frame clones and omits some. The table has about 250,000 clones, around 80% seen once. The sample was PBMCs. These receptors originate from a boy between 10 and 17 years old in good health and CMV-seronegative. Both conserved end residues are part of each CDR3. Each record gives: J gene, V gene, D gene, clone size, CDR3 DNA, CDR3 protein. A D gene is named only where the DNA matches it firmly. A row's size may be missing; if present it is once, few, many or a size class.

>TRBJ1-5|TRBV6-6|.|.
TGTGCCAGCAGGGGGTCAGGGCTAATTAGTCAGCCCCAGCATTTT
CASRGSGLISQPQHF
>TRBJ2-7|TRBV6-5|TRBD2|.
TGTGCCAGCAGCCCGGGACCAGCGGGAGGCGAGCAGTACTTC
CASSPGPAGGEQYF
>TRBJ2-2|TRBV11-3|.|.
TGTGCCAGCAGCCGGAACACCGGGGAGCTGTTTTTT
CASSRNTGELFF
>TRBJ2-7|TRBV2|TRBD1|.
TGTGCCAGCAGGACGGGACAGGGCTCCTACGAGCAGTACTTC
CASRTGQGSYEQYF
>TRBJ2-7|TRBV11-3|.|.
TGTGCCAGCAGCTTAGGAGGCCGGGACGAGCAGTACTTC
CASSLGGRDEQYF
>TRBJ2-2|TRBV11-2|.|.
TGTGCCAGCAGCCACTTGAACAGGGAAGGTTACACCGGGGAGCTGTTTTTT
CASSHLNREGYTGELFF
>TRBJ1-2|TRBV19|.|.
TGTGCCAGTAGTACCCCCGGCGCGGGAAACTATGGCTACACCTTC
CASSTPGAGNYGYTF
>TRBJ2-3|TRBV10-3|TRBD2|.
TGTGCCATCAGTGAATTAGCGGGTAGCACAGATACGCAGTATTTT
CAISELAGSTDTQYF
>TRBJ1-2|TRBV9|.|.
TGTGCCAGCAGCGTAGCGCGGGGACACTATGGCTACACCTTC
CASSVARGHYGYTF
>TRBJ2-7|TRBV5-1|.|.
TGCGCCAGCAGCTTACCCCCCCCCAGCGAGCAGTACTTC
CASSLPPPSEQYF
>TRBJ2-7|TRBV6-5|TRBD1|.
TGTGCCAGCAGTTACACACCACAGGGGGGCTACGAGCAGTACTTC
CASSYTPQGGYEQYF
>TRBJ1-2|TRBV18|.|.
TGTGCCAGCTCACCAAAGGCGGCCCGTGGCTACACCTTC
CASSPKAARGYTF
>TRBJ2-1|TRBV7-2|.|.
TGTGCCAGCAGCAAGGACAGTTACAATGAGCAGTTCTTC
CASSKDSYNEQFF
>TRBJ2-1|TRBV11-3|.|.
TGTGCCAGCGCCGCTTCCCGCAGATGGCAGTTCTTC
CASAASRRWQFF
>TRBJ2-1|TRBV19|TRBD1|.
TGTGCCAGTGTCGGACAGGGGGCGCGGAATGAGCAGTTCTTC
CASVGQGARNEQFF
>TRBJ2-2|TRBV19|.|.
TGTGCCAGTACGGGAAGGAGGGATGACGGGGAGCTGTTTTTT
CASTGRRDDGELFF
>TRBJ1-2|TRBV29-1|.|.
TGCAGCGTCGACACTTTCCAGGGGCCTGGCTATGGCTACACCTTC
CSVDTFQGPGYGYTF
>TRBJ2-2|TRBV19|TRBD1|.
TGTGCCAGTACAACGGGGACCAGGGGGCGCATCGGGGAGCTGTTTTTT
CASTTGTRGRIGELFF
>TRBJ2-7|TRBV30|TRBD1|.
TGTGCCTGGACTGGGGACAGGGGGCCAAACGAGCAGTACTTC
CAWTGDRGPNEQYF
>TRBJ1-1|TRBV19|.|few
TGTGCCAGTAGTATACGGGCTGAAGCTTTCTTT
CASSIRAEAFF
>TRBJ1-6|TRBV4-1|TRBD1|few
TGCGCCAGCAGCCGAGGACAGGGGATGTATTCACCCCTCCACTTT
CASSRGQGMYSPLHF
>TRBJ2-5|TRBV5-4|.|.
TGTGCCAGCAGAACGGGATCTTTGGAGACCCAGTACTTC
CASRTGSLETQYF
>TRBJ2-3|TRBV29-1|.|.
TGCAGCGTCGGGATTCCGAAGGGGACTCGTGCCACAGATACGCAGTATTTT
CSVGIPKGTRATDTQYF
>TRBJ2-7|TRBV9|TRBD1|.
TGTGCCAGCAGCGTTGGACAGGGGTGGGAGCAGTACTTC
CASSVGQGWEQYF
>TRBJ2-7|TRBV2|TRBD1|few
TGTGCCAGCAGTGAAGCTGCGACAGGGTGCGAGCAGTACTTC
CASSEAATGCEQYF
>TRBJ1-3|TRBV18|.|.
TGTGCCAGCTCACCAGTCGAGGCAGGGCGCCAGTTCTCTGGAAACACCATATATTTT
CASSPVEAGRQFSGNTIYF
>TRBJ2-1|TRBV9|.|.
TGTGCCAGCAGCGCGGCCGGGGGACCTAGCAATGAGCAGTTCTTC
CASSAAGGPSNEQFF
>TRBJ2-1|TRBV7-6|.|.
TGTGCCAGCAGCTTAGAGATTGGGGCCTCGGCGTACAATGAGCAGTTCTTC
CASSLEIGASAYNEQFF
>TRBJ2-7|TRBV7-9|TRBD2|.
TGTGCCAGCAGGACTAGCGGGAGTACCTACGAGCAGTACTTC
CASRTSGSTYEQYF
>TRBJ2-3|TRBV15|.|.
TGTGCCACCAGCAGAGATGTCCATTCCGGAGATACGCAGTATTTT
CATSRDVHSGDTQYF
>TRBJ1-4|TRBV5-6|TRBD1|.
TGTGCCAGCAGCCTCAGGGGGTACAGGAGTAGGAATGAAAAACTGTCTTTT
CASSLRGYRSRNEKLSF
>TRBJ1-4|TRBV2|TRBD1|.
TGTGCCAGCAGCCTATCCGGGACAGGGAATGAAAAACTGTTTTTT
CASSLSGTGNEKLFF
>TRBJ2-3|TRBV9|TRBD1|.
TGTGCTTTGGGGACAGGTATTACAGATACGCAGTATTTT
CALGTGITDTQYF
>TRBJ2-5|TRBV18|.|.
TGTGCCAGCTCACCGCAGGGGCAAGAGACCCAGTACTTC
CASSPQGQETQYF
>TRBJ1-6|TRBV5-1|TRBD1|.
TGCGCCAGCAGCCGTTGGACAGGGGATAATTCACCCCTCCACTTT
CASSRWTGDNSPLHF
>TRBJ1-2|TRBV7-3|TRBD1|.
TGTGCCAGCAGCCCTGGACAGGGGGCCTATGGCTACACCTTC
CASSPGQGAYGYTF
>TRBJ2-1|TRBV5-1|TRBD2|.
TGCGCCAGTGAAGTTAGCGGGAGTCCCTACAATGAGCAGTTCTTC
CASEVSGSPYNEQFF
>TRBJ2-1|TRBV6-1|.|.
TGTGCCAGCAGCCTAGAAGCCTACAATGAGCAGTTCTTC
CASSLEAYNEQFF
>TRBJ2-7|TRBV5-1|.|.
TGCGCCAGCAGCTTGAGCGGCACGGGCCACGAGCAGTACTTC
CASSLSGTGHEQYF
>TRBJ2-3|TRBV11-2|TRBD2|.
TGTGCCAGCCCCCGAGCGGGAGCGGTAGATACGCAGTATTTT
CASPRAGAVDTQYF
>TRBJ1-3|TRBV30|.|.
TGTGCCTACACACAGGGCCTCTCTGGAAACACCATATATTTT
CAYTQGLSGNTIYF
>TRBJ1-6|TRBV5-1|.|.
TGCGCCAGCAGCTGGGACGGGAGCTCCTATAATTCACCCCTCCACTTT
CASSWDGSSYNSPLHF
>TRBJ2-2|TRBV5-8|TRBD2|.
TGTGCCAGCAGCTCAATTTTTAGCGGGAGAGGGGCCGGGGAGCTGTTTTTT
CASSSIFSGRGAGELFF
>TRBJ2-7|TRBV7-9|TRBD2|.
TGTGCCAGCAGCTTAGGTCTAGCGGGAGGCCCCGCAACCCGCGAGCAGTACTTC
CASSLGLAGGPATREQYF
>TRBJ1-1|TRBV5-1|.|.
TGCGCCAGCAGCTTGGAGGCGGGAGGGGTGAACACTGAAGCTTTCTTT
CASSLEAGGVNTEAFF
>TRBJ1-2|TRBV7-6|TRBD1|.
TGTGCCAGCAGCTTATTCTCCCAGGACAGGGAGAATGGCTACACCTTC
CASSLFSQDRENGYTF
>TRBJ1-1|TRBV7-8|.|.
TGTGCCAGCAGCCGCCAGAGGGTTGTCGGCACTGAAGCTTTCTTT
CASSRQRVVGTEAFF
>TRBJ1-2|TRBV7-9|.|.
TGTGCCAGCAGCTTAGATACGGGGTATGGCTACACCTTC
CASSLDTGYGYTF
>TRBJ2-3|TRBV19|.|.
TGTGCCAGTACTAGCCCGGGAGATACGCAGTATTTT
CASTSPGDTQYF
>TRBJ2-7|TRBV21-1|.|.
TGTGCCAGCAGCGGCGGGGTCGGGAAGCTTCCCTACGAGCAGTACTTC
CASSGGVGKLPYEQYF
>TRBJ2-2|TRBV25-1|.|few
TGTGCCAGCAGACCCAGTAGCGTCACCGGGGAGCTGTTTTTT
CASRPSSVTGELFF
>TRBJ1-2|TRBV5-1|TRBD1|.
TGCGCCAGCAGCTCCGGACAGGGATACTATGGCTACACCTTC
CASSSGQGYYGYTF